This is a list of T cell receptor beta chains from one sample in a study of cytomegalovirus exposure and HLA in healthy donors. Produced via immunoSEQ multiplex PCR; TCRdb's table is partial and in-frame only. The data show around 50,000 clones, approximately 70% seen once. The sequenced sample was PBMCs. The receptors derive from a man aged 25-45 years in good health and CMV-seronegative. Both conserved end residues are part of each CDR3. The D gene is left open where the match is weak. The size entry is marked missing in some rows and otherwise reads once, few, many or a size class.

V gene	clone size	D gene	J gene	CDR3 protein	CDR3 DNA
TRBV5-1	.	TRBD1	TRBJ2-3	CASSRGDRALTDTQYF	TGCGCCAGCAGCCGGGGGGACAGGGCACTCACAGATACGCAGTATTTT
TRBV5-5	.	TRBD1	TRBJ2-5	CASSSPSTGIETQYF	TGTGCCAGCAGCTCCCCGTCGACAGGGATAGAGACCCAGTACTTC
TRBV7-9	.	.	TRBJ1-3	CASETAPGTIYF	TGTGCCAGCGAGACCGCCCCAGGCACCATATATTTT
TRBV5-4	.	TRBD2	TRBJ2-1	CASTPSSGRALDEQFF	TGTGCCAGCACCCCAAGTAGCGGGAGGGCGCTCGATGAGCAGTTCTTC
TRBV6-5	once	TRBD1	TRBJ1-5	CASSYGQGARQPQHF	TGTGCCAGCAGTTACGGCCAGGGGGCGAGGCAGCCCCAGCATTTT
TRBV2	.	.	TRBJ1-2	CASSDSNYGYTF	TGTGCCAGCAGTGACAGTAACTATGGCTACACCTTC
TRBV6-5	.	TRBD1	TRBJ1-4	CASSSLGQANEKLFF	TGTGCCAGCAGTTCCCTGGGACAGGCTAATGAAAAACTGTTTTTT
TRBV5-4	once	TRBD2	TRBJ2-7	CASRLAGESYEQYF	TGTGCCAGCAGACTAGCGGGAGAGTCCTACGAGCAGTACTTC
TRBV11-2	.	TRBD2	TRBJ2-3	CASSLELAGITDTQYF	TGTGCCAGCAGCTTAGAACTAGCGGGGATCACAGATACGCAGTATTTT
TRBV2	.	TRBD2	TRBJ2-1	CASSVTGTSGKNEQFF	TGTGCCAGCAGCGTTACCGGGACTAGCGGGAAAAATGAGCAGTTCTTC
TRBV12-5	.	.	TRBJ2-5	CASGLDTGRTQYF	TGTGCTAGTGGACTGGACACGGGTCGGACCCAGTACTTC
TRBV6-5	.	.	TRBJ2-7	CASTGAYEQYF	TGTGCCAGCACAGGCGCCTACGAGCAGTACTTC
TRBV5-1	.	.	TRBJ2-2	CASSLQGKVAGELFF	TGCGCCAGCAGCCTACAGGGAAAGGTAGCCGGGGAGCTGTTTTTT
TRBV7-9	few	.	TRBJ1-1	CASSSTNMNTEAFF	TGTGCCAGCAGCTCCACAAACATGAACACTGAAGCTTTCTTT
TRBV11-2	.	TRBD2	TRBJ2-5	CASSLGLAGGETQYF	TGTGCCAGCAGCTTGGGACTAGCGGGGGGGGAGACCCAGTACTTC
TRBV12-5	.	.	TRBJ1-2	CASGLSGGHGYTF	TGTGCTAGTGGTTTGTCGGGGGGCCATGGCTACACCTTC
TRBV10-2	.	TRBD1	TRBJ2-7	CASSVVGQGVYEQYF	TGCGCCAGCAGTGTTGTTGGACAGGGGGTCTACGAGCAGTACTTC
TRBV5-5	few	TRBD1	TRBJ2-1	CASSSDRGAEYNEQFF	TGTGCCAGCAGCTCGGACAGGGGAGCGGAATACAATGAGCAGTTCTTC
TRBV5-1	few	.	TRBJ1-1	CASSPDRFQVNTEAFF	TGCGCCAGCAGCCCCGACAGGTTCCAAGTGAACACTGAAGCTTTCTTT
TRBV29-1	few	TRBD1	TRBJ2-5	CSVTGGGETQYF	TGCAGCGTCACAGGGGGTGGAGAGACCCAGTACTTC
TRBV14	.	.	TRBJ2-2	CASSQGLGEEAGELFF	TGTGCCAGCAGCCAAGGTCTAGGAGAGGAGGCCGGGGAGCTGTTTTTT
TRBV27	.	TRBD2	TRBJ2-1	CASAGGASYDEQFF	TGTGCCAGCGCGGGGGGGGCTAGTTACGATGAGCAGTTCTTC
TRBV21-1	.	.	TRBJ1-4	CASSRPGQGEKLFF	TGTGCCAGCAGTCGCCCGGGACAGGGGGAAAAACTGTTTTTT
TRBV9	few	.	TRBJ2-2	CASSVAQRVTGELFF	TGTGCCAGCAGCGTAGCTCAGCGGGTCACCGGGGAGCTGTTTTTT
TRBV11-1	.	TRBD2	TRBJ2-1	CASSLGGSGRANEQFF	TGTGCCAGCAGCTTAGGGGGTAGCGGGAGGGCCAATGAGCAGTTCTTC
TRBV7-6	.	TRBD2	TRBJ2-7	CASSPRLGGSYEQYF	TGTGCCAGCAGCCCGCGTTTGGGGGGGTCCTACGAGCAGTACTTC
TRBV5-4	.	TRBD1	TRBJ1-6	CASSFDRGRSPLHF	TGTGCCAGCAGCTTTGACAGGGGGCGATCACCCCTCCACTTT
TRBV5-6	few	.	TRBJ2-2	CASSLALEGRTGELFF	TGTGCCAGCAGCTTGGCCTTGGAGGGGCGCACCGGGGAGCTGTTTTTT
TRBV6-5	once	.	TRBJ2-7	CASSFRGYYEQYF	TGTGCCAGCAGTTTTCGGGGTTACTACGAGCAGTACTTC
TRBV4-2	.	.	TRBJ1-1	CASSQKGLSQGPTEAFF	TGTGCCAGCAGCCAAAAAGGCCTCTCGCAGGGGCCCACTGAAGCTTTCTTT
TRBV11-2	.	TRBD2	TRBJ2-5	CASRRLAGATQETQYF	TGTGCCAGCAGGCGACTAGCGGGAGCCACCCAAGAGACCCAGTACTTC
TRBV9	.	TRBD1	TRBJ2-1	CASSVAPGTGSFNEQFF	TGTGCCAGCAGCGTAGCCCCCGGGACAGGGTCTTTCAATGAGCAGTTCTTC
TRBV14	.	.	TRBJ2-5	CASSQFRGETQYF	TGTGCCAGCAGTCAATTTCGGGGGGAGACCCAGTACTTC
TRBV7-9	few	TRBD1	TRBJ1-2	CASSYPDRVGYGYTF	TGTGCCAGCAGCTATCCCGACAGGGTTGGCTATGGCTACACCTTC
TRBV5-1	.	TRBD1	TRBJ2-7	CASSLGDRGIPSYEQYF	TGCGCCAGCAGCTTGGGGGACAGAGGAATACCCTCCTACGAGCAGTACTTC
TRBV4-1	.	.	TRBJ2-1	CASSQEAGLYNEQFF	TGCGCCAGCAGCCAAGAGGCAGGGTTATACAATGAGCAGTTCTTC
TRBV27	few	.	TRBJ1-1	CASSGGAQWTEAFF	TGTGCCAGCAGCGGGGGGGCTCAGTGGACTGAAGCTTTCTTT
TRBV2	few	.	TRBJ2-7	CASSEDRLSSYEQYF	TGTGCCAGCAGTGAAGACCGCCTGAGCTCCTACGAGCAGTACTTC
TRBV6-1	.	.	TRBJ2-7	CASSGGNTPGGEQYF	TGTGCCAGCAGCGGGGGAAATACCCCCGGTGGGGAGCAGTACTTC
TRBV27	.	.	TRBJ2-7	CASSLRQGFYEQYF	TGTGCCAGCAGTTTAAGGCAGGGGTTCTACGAGCAGTACTTC
TRBV27	.	.	TRBJ1-2	CASSLGPRIYGYTF	TGTGCCAGCAGTTTAGGGCCCAGAATCTATGGCTACACCTTC
TRBV14	.	.	TRBJ1-4	CASSQDLSREKLFF	TGTGCCAGCAGCCAAGACCTTTCTCGGGAAAAACTGTTTTTT
TRBV5-1	.	.	TRBJ1-1	CASSLSGQMNTEAFF	TGCGCCAGCAGCTTATCCGGACAGATGAACACTGAAGCTTTCTTT
TRBV5-4	.	.	TRBJ1-2	CASSGGMDGGLYGYTF	TGTGCCAGCAGCGGCGGGATGGACGGGGGGTTGTATGGCTACACCTTC
TRBV6-5	.	.	TRBJ2-1	CASSEGDNPNEQFF	TGTGCCAGCAGCGAGGGGGACAATCCCAATGAGCAGTTCTTC
TRBV19	.	TRBD1	TRBJ1-2	CASSSPTGGKEFYF	TGTGCCAGTAGTTCGCCGACAGGGGGGAAGGAGTTTTACTTC
TRBV21-1	few	.	TRBJ1-5	CASSKTTGAGNQPQHF	TGTGCCAGCAGCAAAACGACAGGGGCCGGCAATCAGCCCCAGCATTTT
TRBV19	.	TRBD1	TRBJ1-5	CASSWGQGDNQPQHF	TGTGCCAGTAGTTGGGGACAGGGTGACAATCAGCCCCAGCATTTT
TRBV5-4	.	.	TRBJ1-2	CASSLVANYGYTF	TGTGCCAGCAGCTTGGTAGCAAACTATGGCTACACCTTC
TRBV5-4	once	.	TRBJ1-3	CASSASRQAQSSGNTIYF	TGTGCCAGCAGCGCCTCTCGACAGGCCCAGAGCTCTGGAAACACCATATATTTT
TRBV5-1	.	TRBD2	TRBJ2-3	CASSPHSGRADTQYF	TGCGCCAGCAGCCCCCATAGCGGGAGGGCAGATACGCAGTATTTT
TRBV18	.	.	TRBJ1-1	CASSREDTEAFF	TGTGCCAGCTCAAGGGAGGACACTGAAGCTTTCTTT
TRBV6-1	.	.	TRBJ2-4	CALKVAKNIQYF	TGTGCCCTAAAAGTAGCCAAAAACATTCAGTACTTC
TRBV7-9	few	.	TRBJ2-3	CASSWWESTDTQYF	TGTGCCAGCAGCTGGTGGGAGTCGACAGATACGCAGTATTTT
TRBV10-1	.	.	TRBJ2-3	CASSESVSGTFTDTQYF	TGCGCCAGCAGTGAGTCGGTCTCTGGGACATTCACAGATACGCAGTATTTT
TRBV7-9	.	.	TRBJ1-2	CASSLLVPGQFYGYTF	TGTGCCAGCAGCCTACTTGTACCTGGACAGTTCTATGGCTACACCTTC
TRBV4-1	.	TRBD1	TRBJ2-3	CASSPRQGEADTQYF	TGCGCCAGCAGCCCCCGACAGGGTGAGGCAGATACGCAGTATTTT